This entry lists 3 T cell receptor beta chains sequenced from one sample in a study of blood T cell repertoires in COVID-19. TCRdb keeps only in-frame clones here, not all; method: immunoSEQ multiplex PCR. The sample contains around 150,000 clones, roughly 77% of which appear only once. Sequencing used peripheral blood. The receptors here all came from a human donor in a cohort sampled during active COVID-19.

The chain uses TRBV9 and TRBJ2-5; 7 bases line up with TRBD1. The ends lost 4 bases at V and 2 bases at J; junction bases unmatched: 5. The germline CDR1 and CDR2 sequences are SGDLS and YYNGEE. The CDR3 runs 14 residues. The CDR3 DNA reads TGTGCCAGCAGCTCGGGACAGATGCAAGAGACCCAGTACTTC. It yields the protein CASSSGQMQETQYF.

The chain recombines TRBV4-3 with TRBJ2-2, with 15 bases matching TRBD2. The germline CDR1 and CDR2 sequences are LGHNA and YSLEER. The CDR3 covers 16 residues. The J segment lost 4 bases and the V segment lost 3 bases, leaving 0 bases of the junction unmatched. The CDR3 reads CASSQGLAGGTGELFF. The DNA of the CDR3 is TGCGCCAGCAGCCAGGGACTAGCGGGGGGCACCGGGGAGCTGTTTTTT.

This chain's CDR3 is CASSKKTGGAYEQYF. CDR3 coding DNA: TGTGCCAGCAGTAAGAAGACAGGGGGGGCCTACGAGCAGTACTTC. The chain recombines TRBV6-5 with TRBJ2-7, with TRBD1 matching over 9 bases. This CDR3 is built from 15 residues. Unmatched junction bases numbered 7, after V lost 5 bases and J lost 2 bases. Germline values: CDR1 MNHEY, CDR2 SVGAGI.